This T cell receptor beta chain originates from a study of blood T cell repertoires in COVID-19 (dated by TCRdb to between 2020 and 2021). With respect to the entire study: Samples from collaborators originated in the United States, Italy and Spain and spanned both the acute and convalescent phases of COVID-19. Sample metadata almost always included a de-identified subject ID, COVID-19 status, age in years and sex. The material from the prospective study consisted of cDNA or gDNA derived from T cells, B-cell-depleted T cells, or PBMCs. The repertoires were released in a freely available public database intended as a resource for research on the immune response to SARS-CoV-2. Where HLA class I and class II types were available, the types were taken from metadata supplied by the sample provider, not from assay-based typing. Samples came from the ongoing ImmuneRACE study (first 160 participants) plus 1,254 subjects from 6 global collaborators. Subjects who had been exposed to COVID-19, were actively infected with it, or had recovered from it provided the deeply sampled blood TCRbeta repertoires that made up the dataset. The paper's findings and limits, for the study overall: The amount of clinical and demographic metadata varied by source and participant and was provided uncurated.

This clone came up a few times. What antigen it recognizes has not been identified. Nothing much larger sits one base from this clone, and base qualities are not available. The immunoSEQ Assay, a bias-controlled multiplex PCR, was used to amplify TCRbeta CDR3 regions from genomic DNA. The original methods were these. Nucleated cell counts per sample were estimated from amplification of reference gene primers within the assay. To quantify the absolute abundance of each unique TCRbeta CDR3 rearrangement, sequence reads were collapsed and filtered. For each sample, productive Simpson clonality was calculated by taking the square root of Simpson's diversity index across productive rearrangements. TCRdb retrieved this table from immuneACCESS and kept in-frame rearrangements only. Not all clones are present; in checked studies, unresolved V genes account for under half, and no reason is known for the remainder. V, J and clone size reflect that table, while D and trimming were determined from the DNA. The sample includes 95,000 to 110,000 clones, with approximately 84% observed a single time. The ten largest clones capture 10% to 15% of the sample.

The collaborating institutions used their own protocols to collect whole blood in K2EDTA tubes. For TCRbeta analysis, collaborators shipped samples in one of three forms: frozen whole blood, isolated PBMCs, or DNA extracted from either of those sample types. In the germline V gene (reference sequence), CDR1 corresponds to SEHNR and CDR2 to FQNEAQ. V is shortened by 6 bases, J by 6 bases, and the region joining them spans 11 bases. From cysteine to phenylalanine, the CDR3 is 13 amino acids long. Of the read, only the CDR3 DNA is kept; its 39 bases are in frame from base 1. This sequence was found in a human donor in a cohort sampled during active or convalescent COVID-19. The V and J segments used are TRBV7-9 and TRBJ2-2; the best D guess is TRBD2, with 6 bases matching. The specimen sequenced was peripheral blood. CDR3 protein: CASRVGGAGELFF. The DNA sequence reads TGTGCCAGCAGGGTCGGCGGGGCCGGGGAGCTGTTTTTT.